A selection of T cell receptor beta chains follows, all from one sample in a study of T cell responses to AZD1222 COVID-19 vaccine. Produced via immunoSEQ multiplex PCR; TCRdb's table is partial and in-frame only. Of some 42,000 clones detected, approximately 88% appear once; the ten largest clones hold approximately 20%. This specimen consisted of peripheral blood, obtained 28 days after the second AZD1222 dose. The receptors derive from an adult who received the AZD1222 COVID-19 vaccine. The conserved cysteine and the conserved F or W are not part of the CDR3 here. Each record gives: V gene, CDR3 protein.

V: TRBV3-1/TRBV3-2; CDR3: ASSQARGTGVSAF
V: TRBV29-1; CDR3: SVEGGGQSNYGYT
V: TRBV5-1; CDR3: ASSDGTPSTDTQY
V: TRBV14; CDR3: ASSRGPGPTYEQY
V: TRBV27; CDR3: ASSVGRRDQPQH
V: TRBV7-3; CDR3: ASSPGTGRNGELF
V: TRBV14; CDR3: TPLSRTGGRGYT
V: TRBV4-2; CDR3: ASSPTGLTDTQY
V: TRBV9; CDR3: ASSVSAMAGNEKLF
V: TRBV6-5; CDR3: ASSTQRRANTEAF
V: TRBV14; CDR3: ASSQDLGGGYT
V: TRBV6-5; CDR3: ASGTGSSYEQY
V: TRBV5-4; CDR3: ASSEPSAMSPQQY
V: TRBV19; CDR3: ASSIGVAGGDTQY
V: TRBV15; CDR3: ATRRDPGTAGPQH
V: TRBV7-9; CDR3: ASSENTMAATEAF
V: TRBV19; CDR3: ASNPAPDRGEQF
V: TRBV7-3; CDR3: ASSLGVGYQETQY
V: TRBV5-1; CDR3: ASSLYALSPLH
V: TRBV29-1; CDR3: SAWDRGYGTEAF
V: TRBV12-5; CDR3: ASQLQGWTEAF
V: TRBV7-3; CDR3: ASSLRAVVNEQF
V: TRBV10-2; CDR3: ASSRGGEGQPQH
V: TRBV9; CDR3: ASSEGLGSNQPQH
V: TRBV5-1; CDR3: ASSLEQGGKLF
V: TRBV5-1; CDR3: ASSLALAGQETQY
V: TRBV6-5; CDR3: ASSSRSGIGNYGYT